This is a list of T cell receptor beta chains from one sample in a study of CD4 T cells in relation to SARS-CoV-2 and coronaviruses. No antigen is known for these receptors. Profiling relied on immunoSEQ multiplex PCR, and the TCRdb table lists in-frame clones only, not all of them. The top ten hold 8% to 13% of the sample, which has 20,000 to 25,000 clones, about 60% seen once. Sequences were obtained from CD4+ T cells from PBMCs, cultured in vitro. These receptors were obtained from a human donor in good health. CDR3s include the opening cysteine and the closing phenylalanine or tryptophan. A D gene is named only where the DNA matches it firmly. Rows may omit the clone size; those that give it use once, few, many or a size class.

TGTGCCACAGGGGCCACGGTCGAGCAGTACTTC | CATGATVEQYF | TRBV19 | . | TRBJ2-7 | few
TGCGCCAGCAGCCTTACTAGTCCGAACACCGGGGAGCTGTTTTTT | CASSLTSPNTGELFF | TRBV4-3 | . | TRBJ2-2 | few
TGTGCCAGCTCACCTGTAGGGCTAATCGAAGAGACCCAGTACTTC | CASSPVGLIEETQYF | TRBV18 | . | TRBJ2-5 | .
TGTGCCAGCAGCCAAGATAGGCGGACTAGCGGGGAGAACACCGGGGAGCTGTTTTTT | CASSQDRRTSGENTGELFF | TRBV3-1/TRBV3-2 | TRBD2 | TRBJ2-2 | .
TGTGCCAGCAACCCCGGAGGGGATCAGCCCCAGCATTTT | CASNPGGDQPQHF | TRBV12-3/TRBV12-4 | . | TRBJ1-5 | .
TGTGCCAGCAGCCCACACCGGGACAGGGGCACAGATACGCAGTATTTT | CASSPHRDRGTDTQYF | TRBV9 | TRBD1 | TRBJ2-3 | .
TGTGCCAGCAGCTCCGACAGGGGAAACATTCAGTACTTC | CASSSDRGNIQYF | TRBV7-2 | TRBD1 | TRBJ2-4 | .
TGCGCCAGCAGCCAAGCGGCGGGGGGGTCCGGGTACACTGAAGCTTTCTTT | CASSQAAGGSGYTEAFF | TRBV4-3 | . | TRBJ1-1 | .
TGCGCCAGCAGTGCCGGGAGCTACGAGCAGTACTTC | CASSAGSYEQYF | TRBV10-1 | . | TRBJ2-7 | .
TGTGCCAGCAGCCAGGACAGGCAAAGCTACGAGCAGTACTTC | CASSQDRQSYEQYF | TRBV7-8 | TRBD1 | TRBJ2-7 | once
TGTGCCAGCAGCTTAGTGGGGGGTCGGGAAAAACTGTTTTTT | CASSLVGGREKLFF | TRBV7-2 | . | TRBJ1-4 | .
TGTGCCAGCAGTGATAATCCGAACACTGAAGCTTTCTTT | CASSDNPNTEAFF | TRBV2 | . | TRBJ1-1 | .
TGTGCCAGCAGTTTACGACAGGGAGGGGGCACTGAAGCTTTCTTT | CASSLRQGGGTEAFF | TRBV28 | TRBD1 | TRBJ1-1 | .
TGTGCCAGCAGTTATATGCTAGCGGGAGTCTACGAGCAGTACTTC | CASSYMLAGVYEQYF | TRBV6-9 | TRBD2 | TRBJ2-7 | .
TGCGCCAGCAGCCAAGATGTGGGACAGATATTAACCGGGGAGCTGTTTTTT | CASSQDVGQILTGELFF | TRBV4-3 | TRBD1 | TRBJ2-2 | .
TGTGCCAGCAGCCAAGTAAATCGGCAGTTCTTC | CASSQVNRQFF | TRBV4-2 | . | TRBJ2-1 | few
TGTGCCAGCAGCCCTTGGGGGGGCTCGAGCGGCTATGGCTACACCTTC | CASSPWGGSSGYGYTF | TRBV6-4 | . | TRBJ1-2 | .
TGCGCCAGCTCAGGGTACTCTGGAAACACCATATATTTT | CASSGYSGNTIYF | TRBV10-2 | . | TRBJ1-3 | .
TGTGCCAACCGACCGGGACAGGGGCTAGGTACGCAGTATTTT | CANRPGQGLGTQYF | TRBV2 | TRBD1 | TRBJ2-3 | .
TGTGCCAGCAGCTTGGGGTCAGGGGACGGCAATGAGCAGTTCTTC | CASSLGSGDGNEQFF | TRBV5-4 | . | TRBJ2-1 | .
TGTGCCAGCAGCTCCGCACGGGGGCGGATGAGGGCCCAGTACTTC | CASSSARGRMRAQYF | TRBV7-9 | . | TRBJ2-5 | .
TGTGCCAGCAGCTTATCGGCCCAAGAGACCCAGTACTTC | CASSLSAQETQYF | TRBV7-9 | . | TRBJ2-5 | .
TGTGCTAGTGGTTTGGGGTTAGAAAGCGAGCAGTACTTC | CASGLGLESEQYF | TRBV12-5 | . | TRBJ2-7 | .